The 27 T cell receptor beta chains presented below share a single source sample, sequenced in a study of blood T cells in healthy people across ages. Then a second PCR, running roughly 7 to 11 cycles, was carried out with a sample-barcoded 5' primer and a J-beta primer mix. TCRdb re-called the 5' RACE reads through MiXCR, storing one row per CDR3 protein. The sample carries around 1,500,000 distinct CDR3 sequences, 28% recorded once. Sequenced material: blood. The receptors shown here come from a woman in her 30s in good health.

The CDR3 reads CASSSSRDSLTEAFF. The CDR3 region has the DNA TGTGCCAGCAGCTCGAGTCGGGACAGTCTCACTGAAGCTTTCTTT. This chain links TRBV7-9 with TRBJ1-1, with 7 nucleotides matching TRBD1. The CDR3 totals 15 residues. CDR1 and CDR2 from the germline V gene are SEHNR and FQNEAQ (reference sequence). Germline trimming cut 4 bases from V and 4 bases from J; bases unmatched to any gene: 9.

This clonotype has a count of ten or more. V and J are TRBV19 and TRBJ2-5; 9 bases map to TRBD1. Germline loops: CDR1 LNHDA, CDR2 SQIVND (reference sequence). This CDR3 has 15 residues. J was trimmed by 2 bases and V by 6 bases; bases with no gene match: 7. DNA of the CDR3: TGTGCCAGTAGCCGTACAGGGGGCGGACAAGAGACCCAGTACTTC. It encodes CASSRTGGGQETQYF.

Regarding this clonotype: With a much larger clone just one base away, this may be a read error. V and J are TRBV4-3 and TRBJ2-7; perhaps TRBD1 as D (5 bases). The germline V and J ends were trimmed by 0 bases and 6 bases, with 12 bases remaining between them. This CDR3 has 14 residues. Germline values: CDR1 LGHNA, CDR2 YSLEER. CDR3 DNA: TGCGCCAGCAGCCAAGAATTGGTTCAGGGCGAGCAGTACTTC. It encodes CASSQELVQGEQYF.

J is TRBJ1-3 and V is TRBV27; no clear D. Per germline, CDR1 MNHEY and CDR2 SMNVEV (reference sequence). V dropped 6 bases and J dropped 0 bases, with 9 bases sitting between them. The CDR3 loop spans 14 amino acids. The CDR3: CASSNGVSGNTIYF. The CDR3 DNA sequence: TGTGCCAGCAGCAACGGGGTCTCTGGAAACACCATATATTTT.

Note on this clonotype: This may be a read error, as it is one base from a much larger clone. The V and J genes are TRBV6-4 and TRBJ2-5; the D gene could be TRBD1 or TRBD2 (5 bases each). The DNA matches TRBJ2-7 better at its end, which makes the J call doubtful. This CDR3 comprises 17 residues. CDR1 is MRHNA and CDR2 is SNTAGT in the germline V gene. The CDR3 protein is CASSDQSLDRLTYEQYF. The CDR3 DNA reads TGTGCCAGCAGTGACCAATCCCTAGACAGACTAACCTACGAGCAGTACTTC.

V gene TRBV15 combines with J gene TRBJ1-1, with D possibly TRBD1 on 5 matching bases. Germline V lookup: CDR1 LNHNV, CDR2 YYDKDF (reference sequence). The CDR3 sequence is 16 residues long. Trimming took off 0 bases at V and 1 base at J, with 12 bases between the two ends. Here the CDR3 reads CATSRDRGRANTEAFF. The CDR3 nucleotides read TGTGCCACCAGCAGAGATAGAGGCAGGGCGAACACTGAAGCTTTCTTT.

The J gene is TRBJ2-7, the V gene TRBV12-3 or TRBV12-4; 9 nucleotides match TRBD2. The J segment lost 0 bases and the V segment lost 6 bases, leaving 3 bases of the junction unmatched. CDR3 length: 14 amino acids. In nucleotides, the CDR3 is TGTGCCAGCAGCGGACTAGCGATCTCCTACGAGCAGTACTTC. This codes for CASSGLAISYEQYF.

This clonotype has a handful of counts. V gene TRBV12-5 combines with J gene TRBJ1-2, with D perhaps TRBD1 (6 bases). Germline assignment: CDR1 LGHNT and CDR2 FRNRAP. The CDR3 covers 15 residues. Trimming left V 0 bases short and J 8 bases short, with 16 bases between. In nucleotides, the CDR3 is TGTGCTAGTGGTTTGGTACCGGACAGTCCATCGGGCTACACCTTC. This sequence encodes CASGLVPDSPSGYTF.

This clonotype came up many times. The chain links TRBV7-2 to TRBJ2-1, with D possibly TRBD1 on 5 matching bases. The CDR3 spans 13 residues. Germline CDR1 SGHTA, CDR2 FQGNSA. Deletions cut 2 bases from V and 6 bases from J, with 8 bases between. The CDR3 DNA follows: TGTGCCAGCAGCTTAAGACAGATCAATGAGCAGTTCTTC. This sequence encodes CASSLRQINEQFF. Based on the CDR3 plus reference TRBV7-2 and TRBJ2-1, the full variable domain is GAGVSQSPSNKVTEKGKDVELRCDPISGHTALYWYRQSLGQGLEFLIYFQGNSAPDKSGLPSDRFSAERTGGSVSTLTIQRTQQEDSAVYLCASSLRQINEQFFGPGTRLTVL.

This clonotype was seen a few times. The rearrangement uses TRBV6-5 and TRBJ1-1, with TRBD1 matching over 7 bases. The V gene end was trimmed by 2 bases and the J gene end by 4 bases; junction bases not matched to a gene: 7. Per germline, CDR1 MNHEY and CDR2 SVGAGI. The CDR3 is 15 residues long. Here the CDR3 DNA reads TGTGCCAGCAGTTACGAGGGGGCAGCCGGCACTGAAGCTTTCTTT. Its translation is CASSYEGAAGTEAFF.

This clonotype was counted a few times. The rearrangement joins TRBV5-6 to TRBJ2-5, with 12 nucleotides matching TRBD2. CDR1 SGHDT and CDR2 YYEEEE come from the germline V gene. The J segment lost 4 bases and the V segment lost 3 bases, leaving 4 bases of the junction unmatched. The CDR3 totals 15 residues. The CDR3 sequence: CASSSGLAGSETQYF. The CDR3 region has the DNA TGTGCCAGCAGCTCAGGACTAGCGGGGTCAGAGACCCAGTACTTC.

The J gene is TRBJ2-3, the V gene TRBV28; 16 nucleotides align to TRBD2. Germline CDR1 is MDHEN and CDR2 is SYDVKM. This CDR3 is 17 amino acids long. J gave up 4 bases and V 8 bases, and 9 bases lay outside the gene matches. The CDR3, as DNA: TGTGCCAGCTGCTTGGGACTAGCGGGGGGGTACGCAGATACGCAGTATTTT. Protein product: CASCLGLAGGYADTQYF.

The chain uses TRBV2 and TRBJ1-5; D may be TRBD1 (6 bases). Germline V lookup: CDR1 SNHLY, CDR2 FYNNEI. Trimming pared 4 bases from V and 0 bases from J, leaving 10 bases between. The CDR3 extends over 15 amino acids. Written as DNA, the CDR3 is TGTGCCAGCAGTGTGGGGGCCTATAGCAATCAGCCCCAGCATTTT. Translating gives CASSVGAYSNQPQHF.

This clonotype was counted ten times or more. The chain is built from TRBV20-1 and TRBJ1-1, with unresolved D. Germline V gene data show CDR1 as DFQATT and CDR2 as SNEGSKA (reference sequence). The V and J ends lost 6 bases and 1 base respectively, with 12 bases between them. The CDR3 runs to 13 residues. As DNA, the CDR3 is TGCAGTGCCCACAACCCCGGGAACACTGAAGCTTTCTTT. It yields the protein CSAHNPGNTEAFF.

This clonotype was counted a few times. V and J are TRBV10-3 and TRBJ1-2, with 7 bases identical to TRBD1. V shed 4 bases, J shed 7 bases, and the junction held 12 bases outside the gene matches. Germline assignment: CDR1 ENHRY and CDR2 SYGVKD. CDR3 length: 15 amino acids. CDR3 in amino acids: CAISGIGQAGVGYTF. DNA for the CDR3: TGTGCCATCAGTGGAATAGGACAGGCCGGGGTTGGCTACACCTTC.

This clonotype was picked up a small number of times. This rearrangement joins TRBV20-1 to TRBJ2-1; the match to TRBD2 covers 11 bases. Germline V gives CDR1 DFQATT, CDR2 SNEGSKA (reference sequence). The J segment lost 8 bases and the V segment lost 4 bases, leaving 7 bases of the junction unmatched. There are 14 residues in the CDR3. The CDR3 sequence: CSAKLAGGRHEQFF. CDR3 coding DNA: TGCAGTGCTAAATTAGCGGGAGGGAGACATGAGCAGTTCTTC.

There are many counts of this clonotype. This chain links TRBV9 with TRBJ2-7; 7 nucleotides line up with TRBD1. Trimming removed 4 bases from V and 0 bases from J; junction bases left unmatched: 4. The CDR3 is 14 amino acids. From germline, CDR1 is SGDLS and CDR2 YYNGEE. CDR3 sequence: CASSTRDSSYEQYF. The DNA for the CDR3 is TGTGCCAGCAGCACCCGGGACAGCTCCTACGAGCAGTACTTC.

A few counts support this clonotype. Sequence at one end of the junction differs from germline and may be a read error. V and J are TRBV12-3 or TRBV12-4 and TRBJ2-2; possible D gene TRBD1, 7 bases. The CDR3 loop spans 15 amino acids. This CDR3 is CASHGGRGDTGELFF. DNA of the CDR3: TGTGCCAGCCACGGAGGCAGGGGGGACACCGGAGAGCTGTTTTTT.

The chain recombines TRBV4-3 with TRBJ2-2, with D hard to call. Germline loops: CDR1 LGHNA, CDR2 YSLEER. The length of the CDR3 is 16 residues. Trimming left V 0 bases short and J 8 bases short, with 16 bases between. The CDR3 region has the DNA TGCGCCAGCAGCCAAGACATCCGGGCCGAAACTGGGGAGCTGTTTTTT. Residues: CASSQDIRAETGELFF.

The chain carries TRBV21-1 and TRBJ2-7; TRBD1, the table's D call, lacks a check against the DNA. TRBV21-1 is noted as a pseudogene. This CDR3 spans 14 amino acids. The CDR3 DNA sequence: TGTGCCAACAGCAAAGACCCAGGGGTCTACGAGCAGTACTTC. This translates into CANSKDPGVYEQYF.

V is TRBV6-5 and J is TRBJ2-7; 8 bases line up with TRBD1. This CDR3 region has 14 residues. The germline V gene has CDR1 MNHEY and CDR2 SVGAGI. J lost 5 bases, V lost 7 bases, and 10 bases had no gene match. CDR3 amino acids: CASIFRDRPNEQYF. The CDR3 DNA follows: TGTGCCAGCATATTCCGGGACAGGCCCAACGAGCAGTACTTC.

Comment on this clonotype: A junction boundary mismatches the germline segment, possibly from a read error. J is TRBJ1-2 and V is TRBV14; D ambiguous. The germline V gene encodes CDR1 SGHDN and CDR2 FVKESK. There are 13 residues in the CDR3. In DNA, the CDR3 is TGTGCCAGTAGCCAATCACGGAAGTCTGGCTACACCTTC. Translation: CASSQSRKSGYTF.

This clonotype was recorded a few times. V is TRBV18 and J is TRBJ2-3; D unresolved. Germline-derived CDR1 and CDR2 are KGHSH and LQKENI. V shed 2 bases and J shed 0 bases, with 12 bases lying between them. This CDR3 is built from 16 residues. CDR3 region: CASSPGRSSSTDTQYF. As DNA, the CDR3 is TGTGCCAGCTCACCAGGGCGGTCCTCTAGCACAGATACGCAGTATTTT. The variable domain in full, completed from reference TRBV18 and TRBJ2-3, reads NAGVMQNPRHLVRRRGQEARLRCSPMKGHSHVYWYRQLPEEGLKFMVYLQKENIIDESGMPKERFSAEFPKEGPSILRIQQVVRGDSAAYFCASSPGRSSSTDTQYFGPGTRLTVL.

The sample holds many counts of this clonotype. V usage is TRBV4-1 and J usage is TRBJ2-7; TRBD2 is a possible D gene (6 bases). The CDR3 length is 16 residues. Trimming removed 1 base at V and 0 bases at J, with 13 bases between. Germline loops: CDR1 MGHRA, CDR2 YSYEKL. As DNA, the CDR3 is TGCGCCAGCAGCCAAGTCGGGGGTCGTAGCTCCTACGAGCAGTACTTC. It translates to CASSQVGGRSSYEQYF.

This clonotype was seen repeatedly, ten times or more. This chain links TRBV20-1 with TRBJ1-2; unclear D gene. Per the germline V gene, CDR1 is DFQATT and CDR2 is SNEGSKA (reference sequence). This CDR3 has 14 amino acids. The germline V and J ends were trimmed by 7 bases and 5 bases, with 20 bases remaining between them. The CDR3 nucleotides are TGCAGTGTAACCGAAAGGGCGCTTAGTTATGGCTACACCTTC. It codes for CSVTERALSYGYTF.

The V call is TRBV7-9, the J call TRBJ2-5; no firm D call. CDR1 is SEHNR, CDR2 FQNEAQ, per germline (reference sequence). V lost 5 bases and J lost 1, with 11 bases in between. This CDR3 has 14 amino acids. The CDR3 is CASSPHGPQETQYF. The CDR3, as DNA: TGTGCCAGCAGCCCCCACGGCCCCCAAGAGACCCAGTACTTC.

This clonotype was seen only a few times. A read error may be the cause here, since a much bigger clone is one base away. The genes are TRBV25-1 and TRBJ2-4, with D unresolved. The CDR3 contains 13 residues. CDR1 is MGHDK and CDR2 is SYGVNS in the germline V gene. Trimming cost V 0 bases and J 13 bases, with 13 bases left between them. This chain's CDR3 is CASSEYGYNEQYF. CDR3 bases: TGTGCCAGCAGTGAATACGGATACAATGAGCAGTACTTC.